The 18 T cell receptor beta chains below were found in one sample sequenced in a study of blood T cell repertoires in COVID-19. Using immunoSEQ multiplex PCR, the repertoire was profiled, and TCRdb retains in-frame clones only, with some absent. The sample contains around 220,000 clones, approximately 80% of which appear only once. What was sequenced was peripheral blood. The source of these receptors is a woman at least 80 years old with acute or convalescent COVID-19.

The chain joins TRBV6-6 to TRBJ1-1; tentative D call: TRBD1 (6 bases). Trimming removed 11 bases at V and 4 bases at J, with 23 bases between. CDR3 size: 15 residues. Germline-derived CDR1 and CDR2 are MNHNY and SVGAGI (reference sequence). CDR3 nucleotides: TGTGCCTCCAAAGCGGGGGCAGGGTCGGGCACTGAAGCTTTCTTT. Amino acid sequence: CASKAGAGSGTEAFF.

The chain has TRBV30 and TRBJ2-1; 7 bases map to TRBD2. With 3 bases clipped from V and 0 bases from J, the junction kept 5 bases outside the gene matches. Germline assignment: CDR1 GTSNPN and CDR2 SVGIG (reference sequence). The CDR3 is 15 amino acids. CDR3 residues: CAWSKLANSYNEQFF. DNA for the CDR3: TGTGCCTGGAGCAAACTAGCGAACTCCTACAATGAGCAGTTCTTC.

The rearrangement links TRBV25-1 to TRBJ1-2, with 8 bases matching TRBD1. The CDR3 is 14 residues long. The germline CDR1 and CDR2 sequences are MGHDK and SYGVNS. After removal of 5 bases from V and 7 bases from J, the junction contained 9 bases not matched to a gene. CDR3 protein: CASSLHDRGGGYTF. The CDR3 nucleotides are TGTGCCAGCAGTCTCCATGACAGGGGAGGTGGCTACACCTTC.

A few counts support this clone. The rearrangement joins TRBV19 to TRBJ1-4; D perhaps matches TRBD1 (6 bases). With 4 bases removed from V and 8 bases from J, the gap between germline ends came to 14 bases. The CDR3 is 14 residues long. The germline gives CDR1 LNHDA, CDR2 SQIVND (reference sequence). In DNA, the CDR3 is TGTGCCAGTAGTAGCGACAGGTTCAGGGAAAAACTGTTTTTT. Protein: CASSSDRFREKLFF.

This clone appeared a few times. CDR3 sequence reads: CASRSVEGAYEQYF. The CDR3 DNA reads as TGCGCCAGCAGGTCAGTTGAGGGAGCCTACGAGCAGTACTTC. The J gene is TRBJ2-7, the V gene TRBV5-1; possibly TRBD2 for D (5 bases). The CDR3 has 14 residues. Trimming removed 5 bases from V and 2 bases from J, with 14 bases in between. Germline V gene data show CDR1 as SGHRS and CDR2 as YFSETQ.

This chain joins TRBV30 and TRBJ1-4, with D possibly TRBD1 on 5 matching bases. Trimming pared 5 bases from V and 6 bases from J, leaving 13 bases between. Per germline, CDR1 GTSNPN and CDR2 SVGIG (reference sequence). The CDR3 loop spans 13 amino acids. CDR3 loop: CAWCPREDEKLFF. The CDR3 nucleotides read TGTGCCTGGTGCCCCAGGGAGGATGAAAAACTGTTTTTT.

The gene calls are TRBV6-5 and TRBJ2-7; D might be TRBD2 (6 bases). This CDR3 contains 13 residues. Germline V gene lookup returns CDR1 MNHEY and CDR2 SVGAGI. V was pared by 10 bases and J by 1 base, with 14 bases between. The CDR3 here is CATWTTLSYEQYF. DNA for the CDR3: TGTGCCACCTGGACTACTCTTTCCTACGAGCAGTACTTC.

This chain connects TRBV14 to TRBJ2-7; D is possibly TRBD2 (5 bases). Trimming removed 1 base from V and 6 bases from J, with 19 bases in between. Germline loops: CDR1 SGHDN, CDR2 FVKESK. This CDR3 has 16 residues. For the CDR3, the DNA is TGTGCCAGCAGCCAAGGAGTAAATGAGGGAGTCGGCGAGCAGTACTTC. Its translation: CASSQGVNEGVGEQYF.

This clone was recorded only once. The CDR3 DNA reads as TGTGCCAGCAGCTTGGATCAGGGACTCTCCGAGCAGTACTTC. It encodes CASSLDQGLSEQYF. The V call is TRBV5-4, the J call TRBJ2-7, with D perhaps matching TRBD2 (6 bases). Germline V gene data show CDR1 as SGHNT and CDR2 as YYREEE (reference sequence). CDR3 size: 14 residues. The V and J ends lost 0 bases and 6 bases respectively, with 13 bases between them.

The CDR3 sequence is CASSEVGRSFNSPLHF. CDR3 DNA: TGTGCCAGCAGTGAAGTAGGTCGGAGTTTTAATTCACCCCTCCACTTT. This chain joins TRBV6-1 and TRBJ1-6; no clear D. Germline V gene sequence: CDR1 MNHNS, CDR2 SASEGT. There are 16 residues in the CDR3. Trimming removed 1 base from V and 6 bases from J, with 13 bases in between.

The rearrangement uses TRBV4-2 and TRBJ2-5, with D tentatively TRBD1 (5 bases). CDR3 length equals 13 residues. The V gene's germline CDR1 is LGHNA and CDR2 YNFKEQ. Trimming took off 2 bases at V and 1 base at J, with 5 bases between the two ends. CDR3 bases: TGTGCCAGCAGCCAAACAGGCCAAGAGACCCAGTACTTC. Amino acids: CASSQTGQETQYF.

This chain links TRBV2 with TRBJ1-4; D is perhaps TRBD1 (5 bases). Germline V lookup: CDR1 SNHLY, CDR2 FYNNEI. V gave up 5 bases and J gave up 5 bases, with 12 bases separating them. This CDR3 is 14 amino acids long. The CDR3 nucleotides are TGTGCCAGCAGTCGGGACTTAGGGAATGAAAAACTGTTTTTT. Its translation is CASSRDLGNEKLFF.

This clone is medium-sized. This chain joins TRBV4-3 and TRBJ1-6, with D hard to call. Germline V gene data show CDR1 as LGHNA and CDR2 as YSLEER. V was cut by 0 bases and J by 7 bases, with 7 bases left in between. This CDR3 comprises 14 residues. CDR3 residues: CASSQDSANSPLHF. CDR3 DNA: TGCGCCAGCAGCCAAGACAGCGCCAATTCACCCCTCCACTTT.

This clone was detected only once. The genes are TRBV29-1 and TRBJ1-1; D is uncertain. Per germline, CDR1 SQVTM and CDR2 ANQGSEA. CDR3 length: 13 amino acids. The V end was cut by 0 bases, the J end by 1 base, with 6 bases between. This CDR3 reads CSVEETRNTEAFF. DNA of the CDR3: TGCAGCGTTGAAGAGACAAGGAACACTGAAGCTTTCTTT. Using reference TRBV29-1 and TRBJ1-1 for the parts outside the CDR3, the full variable domain is SAVISQKPSRDICQRGTSLTIQCQVDSQVTMMFWYRQQPGQSLTLIATANQGSEATYESGFVIDKFPISRPNLTFSTLTVSNMSPEDSSIYLCSVEETRNTEAFFGQGTRLTVV.

As DNA, the CDR3 is TGTGCCAGCAGCCAGGACATAGACCTCACCTCCTACGAGCAGTACTTC. Translated, it gives CASSQDIDLTSYEQYF. V usage is TRBV3-1 (or the pseudogene TRBV3-2) and J usage is TRBJ2-7; weak D call: TRBD1 (5 bases). Trimming removed 3 bases at V and 0 bases at J, with 15 bases between. Germline V lookup: CDR1 LGHDT, CDR2 YNNKEL (reference sequence). The CDR3 has 16 amino acids.

Details on this clone: Other DNA sequences of this sample code for an identical CDR3. The chain joins TRBV28 to TRBJ1-4; D is perhaps TRBD1 (5 bases). Trimming took 6 bases from V and 2 from J, leaving 10 bases between them. CDR1 is MDHEN, CDR2 SYDVKM, per germline. The CDR3 has 14 amino acids. DNA for the CDR3: TGTGCCAGCAGGAGGGGAGGGACTAATGAAAAACTGTTTTTT. Amino acid sequence: CASRRGGTNEKLFF.

The chain couples TRBV6-5 to TRBJ1-2; perhaps TRBD1 as D (5 bases). This CDR3 has 15 residues. Trimming shortened V by 2 bases and J by 5 bases, and 15 bases separated the two germline ends. Germline loops: CDR1 MNHEY, CDR2 SVGAGI. Here the CDR3 reads CASSYARTISYGYTF. DNA for the CDR3: TGTGCCAGCAGTTACGCGCGGACAATATCGTATGGCTACACCTTC.

This chain uses TRBV5-5 with TRBJ1-1; TRBD1 is a possible D gene (6 bases). With 1 base removed from V and 1 base from J, the gap between germline ends came to 8 bases. Germline V gene lookup returns CDR1 SGHKS and CDR2 YYEKEE (reference sequence). The CDR3 is 14 amino acids. The CDR3 DNA reads as TGTGCCAGCAGCTTGTGGACAGCGAACACTGAAGCTTTCTTT. Protein sequence: CASSLWTANTEAFF. Complete variable domain (other parts from reference TRBV5-5 and TRBJ1-1): DAGVTQSPTHLIKTRGQQVTLRCSPISGHKSVSWYQQVLGQGPQFIFQYYEKEERGRGNFPDRFSARQFPNYSSELNVNALLLGDSALYLCASSLWTANTEAFFGQGTRLTVV.